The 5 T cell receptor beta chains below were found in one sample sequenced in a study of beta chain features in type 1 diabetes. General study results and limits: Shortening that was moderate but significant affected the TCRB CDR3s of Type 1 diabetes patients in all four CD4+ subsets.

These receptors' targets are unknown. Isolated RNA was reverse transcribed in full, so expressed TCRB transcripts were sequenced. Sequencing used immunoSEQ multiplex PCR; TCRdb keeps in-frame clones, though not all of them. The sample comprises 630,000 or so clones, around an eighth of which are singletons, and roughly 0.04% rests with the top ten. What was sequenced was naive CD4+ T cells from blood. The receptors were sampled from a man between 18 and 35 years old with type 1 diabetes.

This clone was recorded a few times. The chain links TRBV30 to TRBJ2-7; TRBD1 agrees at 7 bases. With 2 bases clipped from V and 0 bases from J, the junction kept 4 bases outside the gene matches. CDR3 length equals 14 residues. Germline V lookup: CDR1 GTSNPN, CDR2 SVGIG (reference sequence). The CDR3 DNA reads TGTGCCTGGAGTCTTGACAGGGACTCCTACGAGCAGTACTTC. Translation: CAWSLDRDSYEQYF.

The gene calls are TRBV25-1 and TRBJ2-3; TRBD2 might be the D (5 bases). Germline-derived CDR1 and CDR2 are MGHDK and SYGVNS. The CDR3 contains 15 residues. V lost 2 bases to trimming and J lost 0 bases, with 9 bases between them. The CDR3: CASSELAGSTDTQYF. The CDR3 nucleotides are TGTGCCAGCAGTGAACTGGCGGGCAGCACAGATACGCAGTATTTT.

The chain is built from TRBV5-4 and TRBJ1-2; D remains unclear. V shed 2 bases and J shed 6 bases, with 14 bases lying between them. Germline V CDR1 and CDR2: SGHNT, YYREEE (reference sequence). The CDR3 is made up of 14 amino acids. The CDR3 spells CASSFHMETNGYTF. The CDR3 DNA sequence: TGTGCCAGCAGCTTCCACATGGAGACAAATGGCTACACCTTC.

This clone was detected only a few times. The CDR3 DNA is TGCAGCGTCGTAAAAGTGGCAGGGGGCCACACTGAAGCTTTCTTT. Translated: CSVVKVAGGHTEAFF. This sequence joins TRBV29-1 and TRBJ1-1, with 8 positions matching TRBD1. The CDR3 consists of 15 residues. The germline CDR1 and CDR2 sequences are SQVTM and ANQGSEA. V lost 6 bases and J lost 3; bases outside the gene matches: 12.

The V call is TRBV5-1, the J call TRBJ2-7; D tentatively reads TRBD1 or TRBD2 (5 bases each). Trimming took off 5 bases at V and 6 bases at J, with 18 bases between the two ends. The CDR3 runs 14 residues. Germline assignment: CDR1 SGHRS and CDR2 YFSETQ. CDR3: CASRRTGTPGEQYF. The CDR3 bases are TGCGCCAGCAGGCGGACCGGGACCCCAGGCGAGCAGTACTTC.